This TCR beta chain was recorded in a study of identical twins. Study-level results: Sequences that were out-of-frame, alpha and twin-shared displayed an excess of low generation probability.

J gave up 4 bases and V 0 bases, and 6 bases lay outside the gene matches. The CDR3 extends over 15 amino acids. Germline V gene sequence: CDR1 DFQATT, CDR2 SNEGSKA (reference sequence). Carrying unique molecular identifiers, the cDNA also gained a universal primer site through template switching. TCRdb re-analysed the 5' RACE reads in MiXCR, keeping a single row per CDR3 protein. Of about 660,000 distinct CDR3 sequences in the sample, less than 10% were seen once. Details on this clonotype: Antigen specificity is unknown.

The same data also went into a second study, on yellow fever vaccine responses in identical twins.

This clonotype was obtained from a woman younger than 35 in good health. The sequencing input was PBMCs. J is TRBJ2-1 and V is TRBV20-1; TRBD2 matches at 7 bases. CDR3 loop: CSARDQLAPYNEQFF. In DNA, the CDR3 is TGCAGTGCTAGAGATCAACTAGCGCCTTACAATGAGCAGTTCTTC.